This T cell receptor beta chain comes out of a study of identical twins. Via MiXCR, TCRdb re-called the 5' RACE reads, giving one row per CDR3 protein. The sample contains 400,000 to 550,000 distinct CDR3 sequences, approximately 22% of which appear only once. The CDR3 is made up of 13 amino acids. J was trimmed by 8 bases and V by 6 bases; bases with no gene match: 8. Germline V gene sequence: CDR1 DFQATT, CDR2 SNEGSKA (reference sequence). This sample also appeared in a second study, on T cells expressing NK-cell markers.

The sequenced sample consisted of CD4+ T cells sorted from blood. This sequence originates from a woman younger than 30 in good health. The V call is TRBV20-1, the J call TRBJ2-4, with 9 bases fitting TRBD2. This CDR3 reads CSAILAGRDIQYF. The CDR3 DNA follows: TGCAGTGCCATACTAGCGGGCAGGGACATTCAGTACTTC.